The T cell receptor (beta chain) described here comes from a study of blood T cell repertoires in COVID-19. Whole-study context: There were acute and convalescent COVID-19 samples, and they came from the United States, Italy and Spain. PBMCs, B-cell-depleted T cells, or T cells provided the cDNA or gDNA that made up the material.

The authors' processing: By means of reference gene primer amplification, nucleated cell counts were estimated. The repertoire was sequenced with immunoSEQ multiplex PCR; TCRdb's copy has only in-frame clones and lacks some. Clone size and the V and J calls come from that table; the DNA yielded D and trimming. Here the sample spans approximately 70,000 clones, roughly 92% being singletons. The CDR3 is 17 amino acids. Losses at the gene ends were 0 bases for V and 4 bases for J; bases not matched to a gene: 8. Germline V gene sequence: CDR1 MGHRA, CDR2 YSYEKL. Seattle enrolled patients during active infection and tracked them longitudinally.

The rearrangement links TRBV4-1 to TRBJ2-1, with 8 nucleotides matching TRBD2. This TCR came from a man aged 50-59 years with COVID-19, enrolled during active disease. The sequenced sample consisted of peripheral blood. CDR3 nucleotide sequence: TGCGCCAGCAGCCAAGAGCGCGCAGCGGGAGCTTACAATGAGCAGTTCTTC. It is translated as CASSQERAAGAYNEQFF.